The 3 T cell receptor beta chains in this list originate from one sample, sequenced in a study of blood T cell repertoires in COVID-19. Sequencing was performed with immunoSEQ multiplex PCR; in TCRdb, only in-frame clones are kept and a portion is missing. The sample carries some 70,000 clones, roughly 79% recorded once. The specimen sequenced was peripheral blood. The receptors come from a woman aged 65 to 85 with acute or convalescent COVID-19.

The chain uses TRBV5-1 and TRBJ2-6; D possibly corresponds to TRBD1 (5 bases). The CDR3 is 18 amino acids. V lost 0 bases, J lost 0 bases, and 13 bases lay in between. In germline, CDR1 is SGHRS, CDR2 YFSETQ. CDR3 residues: CASSLVGDSNSGANVLTF. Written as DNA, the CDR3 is TGCGCCAGCAGCTTGGTAGGAGACAGTAACTCTGGGGCCAACGTCCTGACTTTC.

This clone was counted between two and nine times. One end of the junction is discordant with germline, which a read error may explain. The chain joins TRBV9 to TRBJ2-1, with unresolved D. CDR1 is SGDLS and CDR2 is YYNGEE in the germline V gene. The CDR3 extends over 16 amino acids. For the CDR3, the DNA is TGTGCCAGCAGCCTCCACCTAGGAAGACCCTACCATGAGCAGTTCTTC. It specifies CASSLHLGRPYHEQFF.

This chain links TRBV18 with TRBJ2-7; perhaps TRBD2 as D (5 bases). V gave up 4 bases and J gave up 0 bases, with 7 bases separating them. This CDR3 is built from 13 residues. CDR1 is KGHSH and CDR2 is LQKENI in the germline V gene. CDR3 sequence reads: CASSLRDSYEQYF. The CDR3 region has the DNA TGTGCCAGCTCACTGAGGGACTCCTACGAGCAGTACTTC.